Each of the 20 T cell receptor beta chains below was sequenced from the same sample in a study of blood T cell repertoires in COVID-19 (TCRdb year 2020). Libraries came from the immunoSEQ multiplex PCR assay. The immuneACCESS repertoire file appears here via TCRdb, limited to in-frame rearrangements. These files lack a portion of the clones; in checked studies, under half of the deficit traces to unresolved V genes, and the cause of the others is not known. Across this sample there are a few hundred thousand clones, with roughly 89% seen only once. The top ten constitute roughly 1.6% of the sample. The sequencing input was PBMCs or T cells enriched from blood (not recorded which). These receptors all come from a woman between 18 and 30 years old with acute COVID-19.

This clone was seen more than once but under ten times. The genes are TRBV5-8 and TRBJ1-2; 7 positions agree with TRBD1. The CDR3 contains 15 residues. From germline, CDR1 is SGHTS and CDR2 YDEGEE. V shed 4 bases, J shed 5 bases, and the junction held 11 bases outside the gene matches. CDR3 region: CASSQQGKQGYGYTF. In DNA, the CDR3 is TGTGCCAGCAGCCAACAGGGGAAACAGGGGTATGGCTACACCTTC.

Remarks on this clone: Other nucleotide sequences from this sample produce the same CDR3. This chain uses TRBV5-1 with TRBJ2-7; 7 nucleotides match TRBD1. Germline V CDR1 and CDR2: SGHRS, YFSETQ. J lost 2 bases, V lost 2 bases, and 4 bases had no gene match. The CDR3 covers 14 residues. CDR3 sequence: CASSLGQGAYEQYF. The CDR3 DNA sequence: TGCGCCAGCAGCTTAGGGCAGGGGGCCTACGAGCAGTACTTC.

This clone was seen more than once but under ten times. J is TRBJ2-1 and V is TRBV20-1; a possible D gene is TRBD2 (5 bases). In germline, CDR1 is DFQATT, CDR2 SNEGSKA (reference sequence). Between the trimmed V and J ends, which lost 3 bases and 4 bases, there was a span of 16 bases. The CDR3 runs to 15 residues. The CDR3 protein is CSASSISSPYNEQFF. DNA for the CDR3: TGCAGTGCTAGTAGTATCTCTAGCCCTTACAATGAGCAGTTCTTC.

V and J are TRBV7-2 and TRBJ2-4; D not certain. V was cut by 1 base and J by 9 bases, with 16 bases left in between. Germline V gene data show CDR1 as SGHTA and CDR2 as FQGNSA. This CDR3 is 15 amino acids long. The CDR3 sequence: CASSLEAASRSIQYF. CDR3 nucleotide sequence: TGTGCCAGCAGCTTAGAGGCGGCTAGTCGGAGCATTCAGTACTTC.

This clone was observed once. The CDR3 DNA is TGTGCCAGCAGCCACAGGGTTGAGACCCAGTACTTC. This translates into CASSHRVETQYF. The chain employs TRBV12-3 or TRBV12-4 and TRBJ2-5; tentative D call: TRBD1 (6 bases). This CDR3 has 12 residues. V lost 6 bases to trimming and J lost 5 bases, with 10 bases between them.

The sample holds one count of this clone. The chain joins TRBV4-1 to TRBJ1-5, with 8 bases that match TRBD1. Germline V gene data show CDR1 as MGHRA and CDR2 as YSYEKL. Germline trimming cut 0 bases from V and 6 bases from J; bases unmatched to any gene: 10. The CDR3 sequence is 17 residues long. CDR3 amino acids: CASSQENWAGGGQPQHF. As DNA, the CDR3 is TGCGCCAGCAGCCAAGAGAATTGGGCAGGGGGCGGTCAGCCCCAGCATTTT.

The DNA for the CDR3 is TGCAGCGTCGAGGCTGGTTCGGGGGGATTCTACGAGCAGTACTTC. Protein product: CSVEAGSGGFYEQYF. The rearrangement joins TRBV29-1 to TRBJ2-7; TRBD2 aligns across 7 bases. Germline assignment: CDR1 SQVTM and CDR2 ANQGSEA. CDR3 size: 15 residues. V was pared by 6 bases and J by 3 bases, with 14 bases of the junction left unmatched.

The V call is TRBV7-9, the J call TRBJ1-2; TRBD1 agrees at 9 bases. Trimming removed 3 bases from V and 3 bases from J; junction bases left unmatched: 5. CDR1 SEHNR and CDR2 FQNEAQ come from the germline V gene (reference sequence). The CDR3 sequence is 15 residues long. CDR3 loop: CASSLGTGLHYGYTF. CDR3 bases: TGTGCCAGCAGCTTGGGGACAGGGCTCCACTATGGCTACACCTTC.

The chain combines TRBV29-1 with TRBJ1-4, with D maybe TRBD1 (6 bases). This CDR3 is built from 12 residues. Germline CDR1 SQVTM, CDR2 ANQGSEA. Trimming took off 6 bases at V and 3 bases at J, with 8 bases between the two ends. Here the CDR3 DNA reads TGCAGCGTACAGGGTTCTAATGAAAAACTGTTTTTT. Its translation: CSVQGSNEKLFF.

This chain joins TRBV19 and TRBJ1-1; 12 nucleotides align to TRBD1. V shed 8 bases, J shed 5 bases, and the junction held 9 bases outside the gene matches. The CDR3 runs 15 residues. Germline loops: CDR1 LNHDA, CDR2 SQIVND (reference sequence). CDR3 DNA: TGTGCCAGTGGACCGGGACAGGGGGCTTGGACTGAAGCTTTCTTT. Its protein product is CASGPGQGAWTEAFF.

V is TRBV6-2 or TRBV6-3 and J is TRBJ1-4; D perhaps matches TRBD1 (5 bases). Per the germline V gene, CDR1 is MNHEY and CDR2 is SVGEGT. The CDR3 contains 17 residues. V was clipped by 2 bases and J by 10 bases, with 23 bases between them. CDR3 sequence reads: CASSYVGLTTSGGKLFF. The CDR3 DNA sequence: TGTGCCAGCAGTTACGTGGGACTCACGACGTCCGGCGGAAAACTGTTTTTT.

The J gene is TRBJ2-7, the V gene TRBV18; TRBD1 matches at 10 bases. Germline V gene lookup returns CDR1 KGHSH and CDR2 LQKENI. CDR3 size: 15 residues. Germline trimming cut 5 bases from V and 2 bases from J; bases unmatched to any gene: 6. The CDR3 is CASSEIGTGAYEQYF. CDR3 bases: TGTGCCAGCTCAGAAATCGGGACAGGGGCCTACGAGCAGTACTTC.

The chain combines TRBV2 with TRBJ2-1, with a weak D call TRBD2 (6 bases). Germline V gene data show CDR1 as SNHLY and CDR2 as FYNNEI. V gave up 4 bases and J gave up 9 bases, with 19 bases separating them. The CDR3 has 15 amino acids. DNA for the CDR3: TGTGCCAGCAGTGTTGGTCTAGCGATGGTCGGTGAGCAGTTCTTC. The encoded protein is CASSVGLAMVGEQFF.

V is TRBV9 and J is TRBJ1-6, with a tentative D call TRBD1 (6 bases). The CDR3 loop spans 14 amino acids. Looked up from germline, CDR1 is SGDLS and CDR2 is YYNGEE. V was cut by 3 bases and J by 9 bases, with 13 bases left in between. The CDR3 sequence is CASSARDIFSPLHF. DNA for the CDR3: TGTGCCAGCAGCGCCCGGGACATCTTTTCACCCCTCCACTTT.

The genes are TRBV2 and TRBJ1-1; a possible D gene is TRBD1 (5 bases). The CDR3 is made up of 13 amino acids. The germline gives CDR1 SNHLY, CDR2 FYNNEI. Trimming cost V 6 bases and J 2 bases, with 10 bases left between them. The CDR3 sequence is CASREQVNTEAFF. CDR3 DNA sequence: TGTGCCAGCAGGGAACAGGTTAACACTGAAGCTTTCTTT. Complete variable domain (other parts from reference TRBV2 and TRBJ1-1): EPEVTQTPSHQVTQMGQEVILRCVPISNHLYFYWYRQILGQKVEFLVSFYNNEISEKSEIFDDQFSVERPDGSNFTLKIRSTKLEDSAMYFCASREQVNTEAFFGQGTRLTVV.

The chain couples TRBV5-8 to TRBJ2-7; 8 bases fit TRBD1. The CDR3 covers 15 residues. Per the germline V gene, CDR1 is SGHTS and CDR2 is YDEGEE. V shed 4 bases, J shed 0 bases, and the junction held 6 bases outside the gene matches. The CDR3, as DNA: TGTGCCAGCAGCCTAGGGACAGGAGCCTCCTACGAGCAGTACTTC. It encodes CASSLGTGASYEQYF.

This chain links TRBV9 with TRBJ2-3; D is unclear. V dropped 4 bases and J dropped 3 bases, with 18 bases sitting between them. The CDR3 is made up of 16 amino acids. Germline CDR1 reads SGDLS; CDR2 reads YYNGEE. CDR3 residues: CASSPKTTRGTDTQYF. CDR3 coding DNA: TGTGCCAGCAGCCCTAAGACAACCCGTGGGACAGATACGCAGTATTTT.

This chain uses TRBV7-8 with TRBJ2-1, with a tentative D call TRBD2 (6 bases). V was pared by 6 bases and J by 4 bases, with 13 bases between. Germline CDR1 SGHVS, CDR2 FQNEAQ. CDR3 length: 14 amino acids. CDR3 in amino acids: CASSGGRTYNEQFF. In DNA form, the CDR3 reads TGTGCCAGCAGTGGGGGGAGGACGTACAATGAGCAGTTCTTC. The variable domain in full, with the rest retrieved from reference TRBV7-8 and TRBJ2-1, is GAGVSQSPRYKVAKRGQDVALRCDPISGHVSLFWYQQALGQGPEFLTYFQNEAQLDKSGLPSDRFFAERPEGSVSTLKIQRTQQEDSAVYLCASSGGRTYNEQFFGPGTRLTVL.

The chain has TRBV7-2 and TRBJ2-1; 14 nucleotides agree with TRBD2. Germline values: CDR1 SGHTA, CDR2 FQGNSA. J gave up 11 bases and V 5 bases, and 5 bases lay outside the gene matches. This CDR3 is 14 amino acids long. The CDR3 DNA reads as TGTGCCAGCAGCCTGGGACTAGCGGGGGTTCAGCAGTTCTTC. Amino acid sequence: CASSLGLAGVQQFF.

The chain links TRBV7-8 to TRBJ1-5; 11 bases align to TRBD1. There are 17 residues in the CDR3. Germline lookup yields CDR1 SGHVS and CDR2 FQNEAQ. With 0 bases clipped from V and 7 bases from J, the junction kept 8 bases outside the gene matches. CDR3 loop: CASSLALAGQGVQPQHF. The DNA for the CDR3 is TGTGCCAGCAGCTTAGCTCTTGCGGGACAGGGGGTACAGCCCCAGCATTTT. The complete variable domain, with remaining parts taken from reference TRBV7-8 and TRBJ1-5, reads GAGVSQSPRYKVAKRGQDVALRCDPISGHVSLFWYQQALGQGPEFLTYFQNEAQLDKSGLPSDRFFAERPEGSVSTLKIQRTQQEDSAVYLCASSLALAGQGVQPQHFGDGTRLSIL.